Following are 31 T cell receptor beta chains from one sample sequenced in a study of T cell responses to AZD1222 COVID-19 vaccine. This table comes from immunoSEQ multiplex PCR, and its TCRdb copy is limited to in-frame clones, with some not included. Of about 56,000 clones in the sample, over 75% are singletons; the top ten hold more than 13%. The material sequenced was peripheral blood, taken on day 0 of AZD1222 vaccination. The receptors stem from an adult in good health.

This sequence joins TRBV6-5 and TRBJ1-1, with D perhaps matching TRBD1 (5 bases). The CDR3 is 16 amino acids. V was pared by 2 bases and J by 0 bases, with 13 bases between. Germline CDR1 and CDR2: MNHEY and SVGAGI. The CDR3 DNA sequence: TGTGCCAGCAGTTACCCTGCGAGGGGAATGAACACTGAAGCTTTCTTT. Protein sequence: CASSYPARGMNTEAFF.

The chain uses TRBV19 and TRBJ1-2; 11 nucleotides align to TRBD1. The CDR3 extends over 15 amino acids. Germline V gives CDR1 LNHDA, CDR2 SQIVND (reference sequence). V was clipped by 5 bases and J by 4 bases; unmatched bases: 6. The chain's CDR3 is CASSPGTGGIYGYTF. The CDR3 DNA reads TGTGCCAGTAGTCCCGGGACAGGGGGAATCTATGGCTACACCTTC.

This clone was counted between two and nine times. The J gene is TRBJ1-1, the V gene TRBV2; no definite D call. V lost 6 bases to trimming and J lost 2 bases, with 13 bases between them. The CDR3 loop spans 14 amino acids. CDR1 and CDR2 (germline): SNHLY, FYNNEI. CDR3 nucleotide sequence: TGTGCCAGCAGGTCAGGAGGGAGTAACACTGAAGCTTTCTTT. It translates to CASRSGGSNTEAFF.

This chain links TRBV29-1 with TRBJ1-2; 7 bases are a match to TRBD1. Germline loops: CDR1 SQVTM, CDR2 ANQGSEA. There are 14 residues in the CDR3. V trimming: 4 bases; J trimming: 4 bases; junction bases outside the gene matches: 9. CDR3 loop: CSVGGTDGAYGYTF. Here the CDR3 DNA reads TGCAGCGTTGGAGGGACAGACGGGGCCTATGGCTACACCTTC.

The chain joins TRBV20-1 to TRBJ2-7; D is uncertain. The length of the CDR3 is 11 residues. The germline V gene encodes CDR1 DFQATT and CDR2 SNEGSKA (reference sequence). Trimming stripped 6 bases from V and 2 bases from J, with 8 bases between. CDR3 loop: CSASRAYEQYF. The CDR3 DNA is TGCAGTGCGTCTAGGGCCTACGAGCAGTACTTC.

The chain recombines TRBV28 with TRBJ1-1; 9 bases are a match to TRBD1. CDR1 is MDHEN, CDR2 SYDVKM, per germline. With 4 bases clipped from V and 1 base from J, the junction kept 10 bases outside the gene matches. The CDR3 length is 17 residues. The CDR3 bases are TGTGCCAGCAGTTCCATTGTACTGGGACAGGGGAACACTGAAGCTTTCTTT. Translating gives CASSSIVLGQGNTEAFF.

This clone was counted a few times. This chain links TRBV6-1 with TRBJ1-1; D is possibly TRBD1 (6 bases). Trimming removed 2 bases at V and 4 bases at J, with 11 bases between. This CDR3 has 14 residues. Germline CDR1 and CDR2: MNHNS and SASEGT. The CDR3 spells CASSERAGATEAFF. As DNA, the CDR3 is TGTGCCAGCAGTGAAAGGGCAGGGGCCACTGAAGCTTTCTTT.

The genes are TRBV11-2 and TRBJ2-7; TRBD1 might be the D (5 bases). The CDR3 extends over 14 amino acids. Trimming pared 0 bases from V and 3 bases from J, leaving 9 bases between. The germline V gene encodes CDR1 SGHAT and CDR2 FQNNGV. The CDR3 DNA reads TGTGCCAGCAGCTTAGAACAGGTAAACTACGAGCAGTACTTC. Its translation is CASSLEQVNYEQYF.

The chain is built from TRBV10-1 and TRBJ2-7, with 8 positions matching TRBD1. The CDR3 runs 14 residues. J lost 6 bases, V lost 8 bases, and 12 bases had no gene match. Looked up from germline, CDR1 is WNHNN and CDR2 is SYGVQD (reference sequence). CDR3: CASAPSGGLGEQYF. The CDR3 nucleotides read TGCGCCAGCGCACCGTCAGGGGGCCTAGGCGAGCAGTACTTC.

Turning to this clone: This CDR3 is also generated by other DNA sequences in the sample. The CDR3 loop is CASSVDRVEYGYTF. The CDR3 coding sequence is TGTGCCAGTAGTGTCGACAGGGTTGAATATGGCTACACCTTC. The chain joins TRBV19 to TRBJ1-2, with 7 bases fitting TRBD1. V gave up 5 bases and J gave up 5 bases; unmatched junction bases: 8. The CDR3 runs 14 residues. CDR1 is LNHDA and CDR2 is SQIVND in the germline V gene (reference sequence). The full variable domain, in which reference TRBV19 and TRBJ1-2 provide the parts outside the CDR3, is DGGITQSPKYLFRKEGQNVTLSCEQNLNHDAMYWYRQDPGQGLRLIYYSQIVNDFQKGDIAEGYSVSREKKESFPLTVTSAQKNPTAFYLCASSVDRVEYGYTFGSGTRLTVV.

This sequence joins TRBV12-3 or TRBV12-4 and TRBJ1-2; D remains unclear. V was cut by 4 bases and J by 1 base, with 7 bases left in between. The CDR3 is made up of 13 amino acids. DNA for the CDR3: TGTGCCAGCAGTTCGGACCTTAACTATGGCTACACCTTC. The encoded protein is CASSSDLNYGYTF.

This rearrangement joins TRBV19 to TRBJ1-1; 9 bases line up with TRBD1. J was trimmed by 3 bases and V by 6 bases; bases with no gene match: 11. The CDR3 is 16 amino acids. Germline CDR1 is LNHDA and CDR2 is SQIVND (reference sequence). The CDR3 sequence: CASSLETGGKDTEAFF. CDR3 nucleotides: TGTGCCAGTAGCTTGGAGACAGGGGGAAAGGACACTGAAGCTTTCTTT.

V usage is TRBV9 and J usage is TRBJ1-6, with 7 bases lining up with TRBD1. The CDR3 spans 18 residues. V lost 0 bases to trimming and J lost 0 bases; unmatched junction nucleotides: 6. Germline CDR1 reads SGDLS; CDR2 reads YYNGEE. In nucleotides, the CDR3 is TGTGCCAGCAGCGTAGCACGGGACAGAAGCTCCTATAATTCACCCCTCCACTTT. Its translation is CASSVARDRSSYNSPLHF.

This chain links TRBV6-4 with TRBJ2-6; no clear D gene. Trimming shortened V by 3 bases and J by 0 bases, and 9 bases separated the two germline ends. CDR1 MRHNA and CDR2 SNTAGT come from the germline V gene. The CDR3 is 16 residues long. CDR3 loop: CASSEGTLSGANVLTF. The CDR3 DNA reads as TGTGCCAGCAGTGAAGGAACTCTCTCTGGGGCCAACGTCCTGACTTTC.

This chain joins TRBV7-9 and TRBJ2-7, with a weak D call TRBD1 (5 bases). Germline-derived CDR1 and CDR2 are SEHNR and FQNEAQ (reference sequence). V dropped 5 bases and J dropped 1 base, with 12 bases sitting between them. The CDR3 has 14 amino acids. CDR3 nucleotide sequence: TGTGCCAGCAGCGATAAAACAGGTTCCTACGAGCAGTACTTC. This gives the protein CASSDKTGSYEQYF.

The chain is built from TRBV6-2 or TRBV6-3 and TRBJ2-7; no reliable D call. The CDR3 extends over 11 amino acids. The V and J ends lost 4 bases and 6 bases respectively, with 7 bases between them. Germline lookup yields CDR1 MNHEY and CDR2 SVGEGT. The CDR3 loop is CASSFRFEQYF. In DNA, the CDR3 is TGTGCCAGCAGTTTCAGGTTCGAGCAGTACTTC.

This rearrangement joins TRBV30 to TRBJ2-7; 10 bases match TRBD1. The germline V gene encodes CDR1 GTSNPN and CDR2 SVGIG (reference sequence). The CDR3 has 15 residues. J gave up 1 base and V 3 bases, and 6 bases lay outside the gene matches. CDR3 DNA: TGTGCCTGGAGGCCGGGACAGGGGATTTCCTACGAGCAGTACTTC. Its protein product is CAWRPGQGISYEQYF.

V is TRBV6-5 and J is TRBJ1-1; TRBD1 might be the D (6 bases). Germline V gene lookup returns CDR1 MNHEY and CDR2 SVGAGI. The CDR3 extends over 15 amino acids. V lost 8 bases, J lost 4 bases, and 20 bases lay in between. DNA of the CDR3: TGTGCCAGCTCCCCGACGGGATTAGGGGGCACTGAAGCTTTCTTT. It codes for CASSPTGLGGTEAFF.

The chain is built from TRBV5-6 and TRBJ1-2; 7 bases match TRBD1. The CDR3 loop spans 14 amino acids. Germline CDR1 and CDR2: SGHDT and YYEEEE. Trimming took 3 bases from V and 2 from J; bases not matched to a gene: 4. CDR3 nucleotide sequence: TGTGCCAGCAGCTGGGGGACAGAGAACTATGGCTACACCTTC. This gives the protein CASSWGTENYGYTF.

J is TRBJ1-4 and V is TRBV11-2; D is undetermined. Per germline, CDR1 SGHAT and CDR2 FQNNGV. With 3 bases removed from V and 8 bases from J, the gap between germline ends came to 13 bases. The CDR3 sequence is 14 residues long. CDR3 protein: CASSLGTGGEKLFF. CDR3 coding DNA: TGTGCCAGCAGCTTGGGCACTGGCGGAGAAAAACTGTTTTTT.

The V gene is TRBV3-1 (or the pseudogene TRBV3-2), the J gene TRBJ1-1, with D hard to call. The CDR3 has 14 amino acids. Germline loops: CDR1 LGHDT, CDR2 YNNKEL (reference sequence). V lost 0 bases to trimming and J lost 4 bases, with 9 bases between them. CDR3 amino acids: CASSQERLGTEAFF. As DNA, the CDR3 is TGTGCCAGCAGCCAAGAACGGTTGGGCACTGAAGCTTTCTTT.

V is TRBV6-5 and J is TRBJ1-5, with a weak D call TRBD1 (5 bases). Trimming shortened V by 7 bases and J by 2 bases, and 15 bases separated the two germline ends. The CDR3 totals 15 residues. Germline loops: CDR1 MNHEY, CDR2 SVGAGI. The CDR3 nucleotides are TGTGCCAGCAAGTCTAAACAGGATGGCAATCAGCCCCAGCATTTT. Its translation: CASKSKQDGNQPQHF.

The chain is built from TRBV5-6 and TRBJ1-4; the D is unclear. This CDR3 is built from 13 residues. The V end was cut by 3 bases, the J end by 3 bases, with 6 bases between. Germline V CDR1 and CDR2: SGHDT, YYEEEE. The CDR3 loop reads CASSSQANEKLFF. As DNA, the CDR3 is TGTGCCAGCAGCTCCCAAGCTAATGAAAAACTGTTTTTT.

V is TRBV28 and J is TRBJ2-3, with D unresolved. Germline values: CDR1 MDHEN, CDR2 SYDVKM. This CDR3 spans 13 amino acids. V dropped 6 bases and J dropped 10 bases, with 17 bases sitting between them. CDR3 sequence (DNA): TGTGCCAGCAGGCCCCCTGTCTCTGATTCGCAGTATTTT. Translated, it gives CASRPPVSDSQYF.

This clone was detected only once. The V gene is TRBV7-8, the J gene TRBJ1-5; D is uncertain. From germline, CDR1 is SGHVS and CDR2 FQNEAQ. V lost 1 base and J 7 bases, leaving 11 bases between the germline ends. CDR3 length equals 14 residues. The CDR3 loop is CASSLEAGRQPQHF. In nucleotides, the CDR3 is TGTGCCAGCAGCTTAGAAGCTGGGCGGCAGCCCCAGCATTTT.

J is TRBJ1-5 and V is TRBV6-6; tentative D call: TRBD1 (5 bases). The CDR3 covers 15 residues. Trimming pared 2 bases from V and 4 bases from J, leaving 12 bases between. Germline V gives CDR1 MNHNY, CDR2 SVGAGI (reference sequence). This CDR3 is CASSYTGETNQPQHF. The CDR3 DNA follows: TGTGCCAGCAGTTACACAGGAGAAACAAATCAGCCCCAGCATTTT.

The table lists this clone with a count of one. The CDR3 nucleotides are TGTGCCAGCAGCCAAGGTGGACAGGGTAGATTCCCGTGGGGTCAGCCCCAGCATTTT. As protein: CASSQGGQGRFPWGQPQHF. V is TRBV3-1 (or the pseudogene TRBV3-2) and J is TRBJ1-5, with TRBD1 matching over 8 bases. Germline V gives CDR1 LGHDT, CDR2 YNNKEL (reference sequence). There are 19 residues in the CDR3. V gave up 1 base and J gave up 6 bases; unmatched junction bases: 17.

This clone occurred once. The chain joins TRBV11-1 to TRBJ2-7, with D unresolved. Looked up from germline, CDR1 is SGHAT and CDR2 is FQDESV (reference sequence). The CDR3 extends over 14 amino acids. V lost 1 base to trimming and J lost 3 bases, with 10 bases between them. The CDR3 loop reads CASSLEGRNYEQYF. In DNA form, the CDR3 reads TGTGCCAGCAGCTTAGAGGGCAGGAACTACGAGCAGTACTTC.

V usage is TRBV10-3 and J usage is TRBJ1-4, with unresolved D. Germline values: CDR1 ENHRY, CDR2 SYGVKD. Trimming cost V 8 bases and J 0 bases, with 16 bases left between them. This CDR3 region has 16 residues. Here the CDR3 reads CAILAFPGTTNEKLFF. CDR3 coding DNA: TGTGCCATCTTGGCTTTCCCGGGGACAACTAATGAAAAACTGTTTTTT.

This clone was seen once. The rearrangement joins TRBV6-5 to TRBJ2-5; 10 nucleotides align to TRBD2. J gave up 2 bases and V 8 bases, and 5 bases lay outside the gene matches. The CDR3 has 14 residues. Germline V CDR1 and CDR2: MNHEY, SVGAGI. The CDR3 is CASEAGGTQETQYF. The DNA of the CDR3 is TGTGCCAGCGAAGCGGGGGGGACTCAAGAGACCCAGTACTTC.

This chain links TRBV3-1 (or the pseudogene TRBV3-2) with TRBJ2-2; D not certain. CDR1 and CDR2 from the germline V gene are LGHDT and YNNKEL (reference sequence). V was cut by 2 bases and J by 1 base, with 11 bases left in between. This CDR3 is built from 16 residues. The DNA of the CDR3 is TGTGCCAGCAGCCAACCACAAAGACAGAACACCGGGGAGCTGTTTTTT. Its translation: CASSQPQRQNTGELFF.